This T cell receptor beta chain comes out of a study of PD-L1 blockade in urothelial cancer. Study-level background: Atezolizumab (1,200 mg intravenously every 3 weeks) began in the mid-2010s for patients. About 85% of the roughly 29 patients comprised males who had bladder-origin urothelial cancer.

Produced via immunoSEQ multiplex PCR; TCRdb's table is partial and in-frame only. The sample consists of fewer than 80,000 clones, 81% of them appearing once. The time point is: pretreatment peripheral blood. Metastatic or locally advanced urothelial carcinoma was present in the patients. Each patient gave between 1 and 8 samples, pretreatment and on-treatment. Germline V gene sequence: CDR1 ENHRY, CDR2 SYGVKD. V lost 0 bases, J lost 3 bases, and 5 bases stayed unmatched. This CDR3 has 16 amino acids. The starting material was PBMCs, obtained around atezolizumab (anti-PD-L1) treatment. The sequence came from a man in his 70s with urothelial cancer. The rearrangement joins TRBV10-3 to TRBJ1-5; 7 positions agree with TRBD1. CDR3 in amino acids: CAISESPGQLNQPQHF. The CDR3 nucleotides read TGTGCCATCAGTGAGTCCCCGGGACAGCTCAATCAGCCCCAGCATTTT.